This T cell receptor beta chain was sequenced in a study of T cells in Graves' hyperthyroidism and ophthalmopathy. In the study overall: Staff took peripheral blood when the initial diagnosis was made, before any treatment began.

Ophthalmopathy cases scored 3 or more on the Clinical Activity Score and 4 or more on NOSPECS grade, with duration below 3 months. This clonotype has a count of ten or more. The CDR3 extends over 15 amino acids. V gave up 4 bases and J gave up 0 bases; unmatched junction bases: 8. In germline, CDR1 is GTSNPN, CDR2 SVGIG (reference sequence). Authors of the study amplified TCR beta CDR3 regions from RNA transcripts. An initial round of RT-PCR targeting the TCR CDR3 relied on the HTBI primer set. TCRdb ran MiXCR on the multiplex PCR reads and lists one entry per CDR3 protein. The repertoire holds about 400,000 distinct CDR3 sequences, over 13% seen once, with 25% to 30% in the top ten.

This chain links TRBV30 with TRBJ2-5, with 7 nucleotides matching TRBD2. The sequenced sample consisted of blood. This clonotype was sampled from a man aged 50-59 years with Graves' ophthalmopathy. This CDR3 is CAWNRGRENQETQYF. CDR3 bases: TGTGCCTGGAACCGCGGGCGGGAGAACCAAGAGACCCAGTACTTC.